These 12 T cell receptor beta chains share one sample of origin, sequenced in a study of early T cells in non-severe SARS-CoV-2 infection. TCRdb re-analysed the 5' RACE reads in MiXCR, keeping a single row per CDR3 protein. Found here are approximately 69,000 distinct CDR3 sequences, about an eighth of them singletons; the top ten hold 5% to 7%. Sequenced here: whole blood, sampled at baseline. The receptors were gathered from an adult who was a healthcare worker with PCR-confirmed SARS-CoV-2 infection or an uninfected control (not recorded which).

The chain joins TRBV3-1 to TRBJ2-2; the D is unclear. The CDR3 consists of 14 residues. Between the trimmed V and J ends, which lost 1 base and 13 bases, there was a span of 16 bases. Germline V CDR1 and CDR2: LGHDT, YNNKEL (reference sequence). This CDR3 reads CASSQVLETGWLFF. CDR3 sequence (DNA): TGTGCCAGCAGCCAAGTGTTAGAGACCGGGTGGCTGTTTTTT.

This clonotype was observed a handful of times. The J gene is TRBJ2-3, the V gene TRBV5-4; 9 positions match TRBD1. J was trimmed by 5 bases and V by 0 bases; bases with no gene match: 4. From germline, CDR1 is SGHNT and CDR2 YYREEE (reference sequence). The CDR3 loop spans 15 amino acids. CDR3 coding DNA: TGTGCCAGCAGCTTGGACAGGGGGCGTCTAGATACGCAGTATTTT. Protein: CASSLDRGRLDTQYF.

This rearrangement joins TRBV3-1 to TRBJ2-3; 12 bases agree with TRBD2. The junction had 11 bases not matched to a gene; V was cut back by 6 bases and J by 4 bases. Germline assignment: CDR1 LGHDT and CDR2 YNNKEL (reference sequence). This CDR3 region has 17 residues. Written as DNA, the CDR3 is TGTGCCAGCAGGTCCTCACTAGCGGGAGGAGTCCCAGATACGCAGTATTTT. Its translation: CASRSSLAGGVPDTQYF.

This clonotype was counted a few times. The CDR3 loop reads CASSYSWDSPPYEQYF. The CDR3, as DNA: TGTGCCAGCAGTTACTCCTGGGACAGCCCCCCCTACGAGCAGTACTTC. The chain links TRBV6-5 to TRBJ2-7; 7 bases fit TRBD1. The V gene end was trimmed by 0 bases and the J gene end by 2 bases; junction bases not matched to a gene: 7. There are 16 residues in the CDR3. The germline CDR1 and CDR2 sequences are MNHEY and SVGAGI.

This clonotype was seen more than once but under ten times. This sequence joins TRBV5-5 and TRBJ2-3, with 8 bases matching TRBD2. Germline assignment: CDR1 SGHKS and CDR2 YYEKEE (reference sequence). The V segment lost 5 bases and the J segment 3 bases; nucleotides outside the gene matches: 8. The CDR3 is made up of 15 amino acids. The CDR3 bases are TGTGCCAGCAGAACAGCGGGGGTGGTAACAGATACGCAGTATTTT. Translating it yields CASRTAGVVTDTQYF. Combining the CDR3 with reference TRBV5-5 and TRBJ2-3 gives the whole variable domain DAGVTQSPTHLIKTRGQQVTLRCSPISGHKSVSWYQQVLGQGPQFIFQYYEKEERGRGNFPDRFSARQFPNYSSELNVNALLLGDSALYLCASRTAGVVTDTQYFGPGTRLTVL.

CDR3 coding DNA: TGTGCCAGCAGCTTAAATGGGGCTTTTGAAAAACTGTTTTTT. Translated, it gives CASSLNGAFEKLFF. This sequence joins TRBV7-2 and TRBJ1-4; a weak D match, TRBD1 (5 bases). Trimming cost V 2 bases and J 7 bases, with 11 bases left between them. The length of the CDR3 is 14 residues. Germline assignment: CDR1 SGHTA and CDR2 FQGNSA.

This clonotype was seen only a few times. The chain uses TRBV7-8 and TRBJ1-6; 8 positions match TRBD1. With 5 bases clipped from V and 9 bases from J, the junction kept 6 bases outside the gene matches. From germline, CDR1 is SGHVS and CDR2 FQNEAQ. CDR3 length equals 14 residues. The CDR3 DNA reads TGTGCCAGCAGCGGACAGGGTGCCGCTTCACCCCTCCACTTT. Translation gives CASSGQGAASPLHF.

This clonotype came up many times. Germline is not matched at one junction end, which may reflect a read error. V is TRBV11-3 and J is TRBJ2-2, with 9 positions matching TRBD2. Germline CDR1 reads SGHNT; CDR2 reads YENEEA. CDR3 length equals 15 residues. For the CDR3, the DNA is TGTGCCAGCAGCTCCGGACTAGCGAACGCCGGGGAGCTGTTTTTT. It specifies CASSSGLANAGELFF.

This chain connects TRBV15 to TRBJ2-7; D call uncertain. The CDR3 is made up of 14 amino acids. Trimming cost V 1 base and J 4 bases, with 11 bases left between them. The V gene's germline CDR1 is LNHNV and CDR2 YYDKDF (reference sequence). The DNA for the CDR3 is TGTGCCACCAGCAGAGCCCCGTTGGGGTACGAGCAGTACTTC. The encoded protein is CATSRAPLGYEQYF.

This clonotype has a handful of counts. This chain's CDR3 is CASNIRVFSGANVLTF. The CDR3 DNA sequence: TGTGCCAGTAACATAAGGGTCTTCTCTGGGGCCAACGTCCTGACTTTC. This chain uses TRBV19 with TRBJ2-6; no reliable D call. Germline CDR1 and CDR2: LNHDA and SQIVND (reference sequence). This CDR3 spans 16 amino acids. The germline V and J ends were trimmed by 7 bases and 0 bases, with 13 bases remaining between them.

The sample holds a few counts of this clonotype. V and J are TRBV6-2 or TRBV6-3 and TRBJ2-7, with TRBD2 matching over 11 bases. The germline gives CDR1 MNHEY, CDR2 SVGEGT. This CDR3 comprises 16 residues. The junction had 9 bases not matched to a gene; V was cut back by 6 bases and J by 2 bases. This CDR3 is CASSLSIAGGPYEQYF. In nucleotides, the CDR3 is TGTGCCAGCAGCTTGTCAATAGCGGGAGGGCCCTACGAGCAGTACTTC.

Comment on this clonotype: A read error may produce the germline difference seen at one junction end. This chain links TRBV19 with TRBJ2-2; D gene ambiguous. CDR1 and CDR2 from the germline V gene are LNHDA and SQIVND (reference sequence). This CDR3 spans 12 amino acids. The CDR3 DNA reads TGTGCCAGTAGTATAGGAATATCCAGCCCGATTTTT. Encoded protein: CASSIGISSPIF.